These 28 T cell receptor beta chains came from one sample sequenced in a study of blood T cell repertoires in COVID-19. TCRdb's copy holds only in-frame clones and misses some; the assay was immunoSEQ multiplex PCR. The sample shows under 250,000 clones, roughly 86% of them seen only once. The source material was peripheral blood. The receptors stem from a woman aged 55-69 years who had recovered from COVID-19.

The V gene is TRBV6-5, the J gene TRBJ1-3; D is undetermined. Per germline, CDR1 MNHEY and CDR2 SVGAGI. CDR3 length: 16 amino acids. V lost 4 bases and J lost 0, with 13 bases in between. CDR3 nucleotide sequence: TGTGCCAGCAGTTCTACCCAAGTTGTCTCTGGAAACACCATATATTTT. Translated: CASSSTQVVSGNTIYF.

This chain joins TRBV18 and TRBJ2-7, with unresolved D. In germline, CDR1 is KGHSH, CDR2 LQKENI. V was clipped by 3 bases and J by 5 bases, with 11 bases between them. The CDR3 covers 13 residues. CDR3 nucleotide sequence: TGTGCCAGCTCACCCACACGTGGTAACGAGCAGTACTTC. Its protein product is CASSPTRGNEQYF.

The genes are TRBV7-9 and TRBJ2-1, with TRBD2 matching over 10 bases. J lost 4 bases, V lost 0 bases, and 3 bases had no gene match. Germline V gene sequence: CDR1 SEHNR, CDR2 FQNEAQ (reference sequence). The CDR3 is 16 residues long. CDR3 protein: CASSLAQRGGYNEQFF. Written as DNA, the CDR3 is TGTGCCAGCAGCTTAGCCCAGCGGGGGGGATACAATGAGCAGTTCTTC.

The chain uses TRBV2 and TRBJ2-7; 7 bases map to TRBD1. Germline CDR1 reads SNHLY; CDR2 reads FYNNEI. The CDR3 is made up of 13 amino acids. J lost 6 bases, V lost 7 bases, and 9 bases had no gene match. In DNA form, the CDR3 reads TGTGCCAGCATTCGGGCTACAGGGGCCGAGCAGTACTTC. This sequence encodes CASIRATGAEQYF.

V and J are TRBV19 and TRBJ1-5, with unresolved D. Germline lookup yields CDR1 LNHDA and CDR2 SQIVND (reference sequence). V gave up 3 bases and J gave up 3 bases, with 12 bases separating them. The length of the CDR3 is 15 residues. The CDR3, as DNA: TGTGCCAGTAGTATCGGCCAGGCCTTCAATCAGCCCCAGCATTTT. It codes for CASSIGQAFNQPQHF.

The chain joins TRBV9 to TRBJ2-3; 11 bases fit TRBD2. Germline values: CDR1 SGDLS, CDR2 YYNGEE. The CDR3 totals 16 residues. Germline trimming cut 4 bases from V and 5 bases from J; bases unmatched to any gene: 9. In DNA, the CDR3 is TGTGCCAGCAGCTCCGTAGCGGGGGGGCCGGTAGATACGCAGTATTTT. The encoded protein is CASSSVAGGPVDTQYF.

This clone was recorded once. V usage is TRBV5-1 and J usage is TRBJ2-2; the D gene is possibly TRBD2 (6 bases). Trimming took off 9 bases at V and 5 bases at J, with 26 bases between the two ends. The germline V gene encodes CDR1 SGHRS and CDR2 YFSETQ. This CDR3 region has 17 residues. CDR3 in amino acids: CATRRSGGGIGTGELFF. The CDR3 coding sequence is TGCGCCACCCGCCGATCCGGAGGAGGGATTGGAACCGGGGAGCTGTTTTTT.

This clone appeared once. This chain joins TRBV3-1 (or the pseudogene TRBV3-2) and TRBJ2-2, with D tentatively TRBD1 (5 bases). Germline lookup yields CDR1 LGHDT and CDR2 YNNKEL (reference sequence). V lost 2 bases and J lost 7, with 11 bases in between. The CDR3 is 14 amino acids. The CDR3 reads CASSQTGFVGELFF. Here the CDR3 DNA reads TGTGCCAGCAGCCAAACAGGTTTCGTCGGGGAGCTGTTTTTT.

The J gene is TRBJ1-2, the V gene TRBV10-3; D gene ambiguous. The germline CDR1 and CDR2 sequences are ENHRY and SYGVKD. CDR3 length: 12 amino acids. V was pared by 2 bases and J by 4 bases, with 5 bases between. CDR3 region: CAISEVSYGYTF. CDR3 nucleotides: TGTGCCATCAGTGAGGTCAGCTATGGCTACACCTTC.

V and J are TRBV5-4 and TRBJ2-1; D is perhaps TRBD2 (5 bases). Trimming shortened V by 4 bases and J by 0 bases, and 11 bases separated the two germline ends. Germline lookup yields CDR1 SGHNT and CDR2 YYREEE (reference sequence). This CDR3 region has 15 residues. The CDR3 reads CASSNGLTSYNEQFF. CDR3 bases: TGTGCCAGCAGCAACGGACTGACCTCCTACAATGAGCAGTTCTTC.

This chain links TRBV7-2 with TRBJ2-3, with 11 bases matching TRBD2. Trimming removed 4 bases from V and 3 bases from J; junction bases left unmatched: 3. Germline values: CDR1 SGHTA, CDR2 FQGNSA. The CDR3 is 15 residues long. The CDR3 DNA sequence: TGTGCCAGCAGCTCCTCTAGCGGGGGGACAGATACGCAGTATTTT. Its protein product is CASSSSSGGTDTQYF.

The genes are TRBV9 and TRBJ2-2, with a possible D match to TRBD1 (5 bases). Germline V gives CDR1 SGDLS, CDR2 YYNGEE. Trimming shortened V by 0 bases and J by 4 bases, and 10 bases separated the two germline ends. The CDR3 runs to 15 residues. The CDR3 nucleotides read TGTGCCAGCAGCGTAGCGCAGGGTCCCACCGGGGAGCTGTTTTTT. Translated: CASSVAQGPTGELFF.

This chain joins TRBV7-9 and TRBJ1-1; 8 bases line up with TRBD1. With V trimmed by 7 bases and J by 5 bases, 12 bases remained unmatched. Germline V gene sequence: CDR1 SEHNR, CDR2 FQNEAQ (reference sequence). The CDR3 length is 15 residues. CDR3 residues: CASNEFRGRVTEAFF. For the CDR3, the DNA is TGTGCCAGCAACGAGTTCAGGGGGCGTGTTACTGAAGCTTTCTTT.

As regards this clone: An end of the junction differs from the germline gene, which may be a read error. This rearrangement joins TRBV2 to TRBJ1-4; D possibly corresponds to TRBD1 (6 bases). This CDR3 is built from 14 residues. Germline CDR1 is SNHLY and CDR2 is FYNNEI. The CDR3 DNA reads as TGTGCCAGCAGAGGACTAGGGGGGTGGACAGCCTGGATTTTT. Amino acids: CASRGLGGWTAWIF.

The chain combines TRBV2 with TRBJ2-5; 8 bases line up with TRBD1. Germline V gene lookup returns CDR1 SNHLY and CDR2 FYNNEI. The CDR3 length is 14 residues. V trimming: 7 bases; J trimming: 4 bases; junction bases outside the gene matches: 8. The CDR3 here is CASTFDRGSETQYF. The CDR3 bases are TGTGCCAGCACCTTTGACAGGGGTTCAGAGACCCAGTACTTC.

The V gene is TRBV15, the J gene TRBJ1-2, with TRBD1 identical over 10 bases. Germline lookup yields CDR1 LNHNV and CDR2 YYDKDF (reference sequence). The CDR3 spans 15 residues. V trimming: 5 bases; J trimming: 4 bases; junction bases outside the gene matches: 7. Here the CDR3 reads CATSQWGQGPYGYTF. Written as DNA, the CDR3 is TGTGCCACCAGCCAGTGGGGACAGGGGCCCTATGGCTACACCTTC.

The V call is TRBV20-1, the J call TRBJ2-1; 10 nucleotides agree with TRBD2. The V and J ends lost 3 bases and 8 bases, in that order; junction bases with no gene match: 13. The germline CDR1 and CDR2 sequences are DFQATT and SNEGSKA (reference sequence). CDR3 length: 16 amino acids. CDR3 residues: CSASARAGGPEDEQFF. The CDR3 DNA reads TGCAGTGCTAGTGCTAGAGCGGGGGGGCCTGAGGATGAGCAGTTCTTC.

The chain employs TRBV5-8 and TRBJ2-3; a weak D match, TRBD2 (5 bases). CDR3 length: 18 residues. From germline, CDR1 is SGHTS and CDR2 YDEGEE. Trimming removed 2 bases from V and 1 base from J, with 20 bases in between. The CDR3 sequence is CASSFFQRPSFGTDTQYF. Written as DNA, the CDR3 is TGTGCCAGCAGCTTTTTTCAGAGGCCTAGCTTCGGCACAGATACGCAGTATTTT. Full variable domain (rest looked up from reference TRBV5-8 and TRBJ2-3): EAGVTQSPTHLIKTRGQQATLRCSPISGHTSVYWYQQALGLGLQFLLWYDEGEERNRGNFPPRFSGRQFPNYSSELNVNALELEDSALYLCASSFFQRPSFGTDTQYFGPGTRLTVL.

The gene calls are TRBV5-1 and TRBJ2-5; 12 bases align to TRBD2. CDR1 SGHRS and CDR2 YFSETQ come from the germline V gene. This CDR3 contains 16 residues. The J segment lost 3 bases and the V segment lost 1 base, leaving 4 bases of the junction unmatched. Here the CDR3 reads CASSLRSSGGEETQYF. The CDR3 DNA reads TGCGCCAGCAGCTTGAGGTCTAGCGGGGGGGAAGAGACCCAGTACTTC.

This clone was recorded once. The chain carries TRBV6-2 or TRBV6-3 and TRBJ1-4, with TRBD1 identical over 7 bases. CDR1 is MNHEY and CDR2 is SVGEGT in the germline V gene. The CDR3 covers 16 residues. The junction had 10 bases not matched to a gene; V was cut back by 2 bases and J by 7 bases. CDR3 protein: CASSYPPGQRTEKLFF. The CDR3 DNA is TGTGCCAGCAGTTACCCACCGGGACAGCGCACTGAAAAACTGTTTTTT.

CDR3 loop: CASSLTGLAEETQYF. The CDR3 DNA sequence: TGTGCCAGCAGCTTAACTGGCCTAGCAGAGGAGACCCAGTACTTC. This chain uses TRBV7-3 with TRBJ2-5; D may be TRBD2 (5 bases). V lost 0 bases and J lost 5, with 13 bases in between. There are 15 residues in the CDR3. From germline, CDR1 is SGHTA and CDR2 FQGTGA.

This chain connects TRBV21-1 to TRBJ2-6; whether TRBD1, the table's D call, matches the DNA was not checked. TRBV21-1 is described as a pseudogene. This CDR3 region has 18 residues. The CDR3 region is CASSNTGGASSGANVLTF. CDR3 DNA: TGTGCCAGCAGCAACACAGGGGGCGCTAGCTCTGGGGCCAACGTCCTGACTTTC.

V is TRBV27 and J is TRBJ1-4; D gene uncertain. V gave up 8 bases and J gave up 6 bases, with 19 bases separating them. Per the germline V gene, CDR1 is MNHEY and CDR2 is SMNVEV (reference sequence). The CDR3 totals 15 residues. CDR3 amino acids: CASGQNRVVDEKLFF. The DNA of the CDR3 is TGTGCCAGCGGCCAAAACAGAGTGGTGGATGAAAAACTGTTTTTT.

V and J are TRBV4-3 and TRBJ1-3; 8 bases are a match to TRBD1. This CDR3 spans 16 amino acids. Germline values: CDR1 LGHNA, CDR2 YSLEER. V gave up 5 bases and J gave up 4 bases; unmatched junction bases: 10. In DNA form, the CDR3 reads TGCGCCAGCAGCATGACCTCAGGGGGCGGCGGAAACACCATATATTTT. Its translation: CASSMTSGGGGNTIYF.

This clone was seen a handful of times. CDR3 sequence (DNA): TGTGCCAGCAGCTTGGCCGAGGTTCGACCCTATGGCTACACCTTC. Amino acid sequence: CASSLAEVRPYGYTF. The J gene is TRBJ1-2, the V gene TRBV5-8; D uncertain. Between the trimmed V and J ends, which lost 0 bases and 4 bases, there was a span of 13 bases. Germline values: CDR1 SGHTS, CDR2 YDEGEE. The CDR3 length is 15 residues.

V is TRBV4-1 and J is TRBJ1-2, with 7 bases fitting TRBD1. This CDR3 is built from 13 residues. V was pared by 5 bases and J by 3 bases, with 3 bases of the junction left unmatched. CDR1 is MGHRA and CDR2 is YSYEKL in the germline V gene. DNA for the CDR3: TGCGCCAGCAGCAGACAGGGTGACTATGGCTACACCTTC. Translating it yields CASSRQGDYGYTF.

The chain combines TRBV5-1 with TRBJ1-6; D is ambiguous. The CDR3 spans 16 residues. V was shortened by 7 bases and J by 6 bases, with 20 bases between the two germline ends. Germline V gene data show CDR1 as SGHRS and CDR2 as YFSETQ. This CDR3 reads CASAVTGFPGNSPLHF. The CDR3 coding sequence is TGCGCCAGCGCCGTTACGGGGTTCCCGGGTAATTCACCCCTCCACTTT.

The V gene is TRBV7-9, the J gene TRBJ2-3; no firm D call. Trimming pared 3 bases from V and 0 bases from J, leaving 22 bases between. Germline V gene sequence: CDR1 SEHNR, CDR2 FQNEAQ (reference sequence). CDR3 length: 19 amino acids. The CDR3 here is CASSLPLVITRQSTDTQYF. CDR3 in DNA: TGTGCCAGCAGCTTGCCCTTGGTGATTACTCGTCAAAGCACAGATACGCAGTATTTT. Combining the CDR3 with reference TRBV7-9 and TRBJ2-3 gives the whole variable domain DTGVSQNPRHKITKRGQNVTFRCDPISEHNRLYWYRQTLGQGPEFLTYFQNEAQLEKSRLLSDRFSAERPKGSFSTLEIQRTEQGDSAMYLCASSLPLVITRQSTDTQYFGPGTRLTVL.